A selection of T cell receptor beta chains follows, all from one sample in a study of neurological immune-mediated disorders. TCRdb reprocessed the 5' RACE reads via MiXCR and lists one record per CDR3 protein. The sample carries about 62,000 distinct CDR3 sequences, 3.5% to 4.5% recorded once. The sequenced sample consisted of PBMCs. These receptors all stem from a woman aged 50 to 60 with multiple sclerosis. CDR3s include the opening cysteine and the closing phenylalanine or tryptophan.

J | V | CDR3
TRBJ2-1 | TRBV12-3/TRBV12-4 | CASSPDRSYNEQFF
TRBJ2-1 | TRBV21-1 | CASSKANQRSHNEQFF
TRBJ2-1 | TRBV20-1 | CSASGTSGNNEQFF
TRBJ2-2 | TRBV7-8 | CASSPRTAPGELFF
TRBJ1-5 | TRBV20-1 | CSASEGSNQPQHF
TRBJ2-6 | TRBV6-2/TRBV6-3 | CASSYRQSGANVLTF
TRBJ2-2 | TRBV10-3 | CAISPDTGELFF
TRBJ2-7 | TRBV5-1 | CASSVTGPGEQYF
TRBJ2-1 | TRBV20-1 | CSARDIGEYNEQFF
TRBJ1-4 | TRBV12-3/TRBV12-4 | CASRRTGATNEKLFF
TRBJ1-5 | TRBV6-2/TRBV6-3 | CASSGPGGGNQPQNF
TRBJ2-2 | TRBV5-5 | CASSPAGTGELFF
TRBJ1-2 | TRBV4-3 | CASSRDTGLGYTF
TRBJ1-6 | TRBV2 | CASLRQDNVGPLHF
TRBJ2-3 | TRBV7-2 | CASSLAGQGKGTDTQYF
TRBJ2-7 | TRBV7-9 | CASSGAYEQYF
TRBJ2-7 | TRBV20-1 | CSAIRQGFYEQYF
TRBJ2-7 | TRBV29-1 | CSVEDGDPSAYEQYF
TRBJ2-1 | TRBV3-1 | CASSQWGGMIGSEQFF
TRBJ1-2 | TRBV5-1 | CASSLVRSMEDYTF
TRBJ1-5 | TRBV7-2 | CASSLVGADPQHF
TRBJ2-5 | TRBV27 | CASSSGLAEQETQYF
TRBJ2-2 | TRBV7-9 | CASSLAIGGRPNTGELFF
TRBJ2-2 | TRBV10-3 | CAISESSGTPNTGELFF
TRBJ2-5 | TRBV5-1 | CASSWTSGSGETQYF
TRBJ2-7 | TRBV3-1 | CASSQDRIIAGLSEQYF
TRBJ1-1 | TRBV29-1 | CSGSSLGSEAFF
TRBJ2-7 | TRBV5-5 | CASNDRHYEQYF
TRBJ1-1 | TRBV6-5 | CASRGLWSTEAFF
TRBJ1-5 | TRBV6-1 | CASRMGNQPQHF
TRBJ2-1 | TRBV7-9 | CASSLDFGVAGRNEQFF
TRBJ1-1 | TRBV24-1 | CAARGGDVNTEAFF
TRBJ2-3 | TRBV6-1 | CASGGRETSITDTQYF
TRBJ2-5 | TRBV5-8 | CASSPGTGKQETQYF
TRBJ1-1 | TRBV20-1 | CSAPFRGQGVGFEAFF
TRBJ2-7 | TRBV28 | CASTTTHVSYEQYF
TRBJ2-1 | TRBV29-1 | CSVEITFIAAYHNEQFF
TRBJ2-5 | TRBV7-2 | CASSLRGRGRETQYF
TRBJ2-3 | TRBV7-2 | CASSPGLATDTQYF
TRBJ2-1 | TRBV4-3 | CASSRQGNSFNSYNEQFF
TRBJ2-2 | TRBV12-3/TRBV12-4 | CASSLKRGRNTGELFF
TRBJ2-1 | TRBV20-1 | CSARATPAGGPRNEQFF
TRBJ2-7 | TRBV10-3 | CAISSKAYEQYF
TRBJ2-7 | TRBV4-1 | CASSPRDVSYEQYF
TRBJ1-1 | TRBV11-3 | CASSLDQRTEAFF
TRBJ2-7 | TRBV29-1 | CSVETSGITYEQYF
TRBJ2-1 | TRBV2 | CASRGDRGDNEQFF
TRBJ2-1 | TRBV7-3 | CASSPERTSGSRYNEQFF
TRBJ1-1 | TRBV5-1 | CASRWSENTEAFF
TRBJ1-4 | TRBV25-1 | CASSFSDRVGEKLFF
TRBJ2-2 | TRBV20-1 | CSARGGSDTGELFF
TRBJ2-2 | TRBV18 | CASSPVRTKNTGELFF
TRBJ2-1 | TRBV7-9 | CASSSGTDSNEQFF